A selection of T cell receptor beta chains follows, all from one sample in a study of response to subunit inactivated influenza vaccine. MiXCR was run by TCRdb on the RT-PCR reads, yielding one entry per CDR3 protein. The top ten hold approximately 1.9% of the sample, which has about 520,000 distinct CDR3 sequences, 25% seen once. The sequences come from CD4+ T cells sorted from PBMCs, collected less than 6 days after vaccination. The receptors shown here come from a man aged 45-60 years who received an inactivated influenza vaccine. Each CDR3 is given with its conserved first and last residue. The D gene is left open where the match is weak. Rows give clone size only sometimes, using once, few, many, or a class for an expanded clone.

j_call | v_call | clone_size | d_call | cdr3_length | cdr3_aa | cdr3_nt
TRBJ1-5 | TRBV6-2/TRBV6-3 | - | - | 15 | CASSRNLESNQPQHF | TGTGCCAGCAGTCGGAACCTTGAAAGCAATCAGCCCCAGCATTTT
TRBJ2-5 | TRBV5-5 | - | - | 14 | CASSLQGVQETQYF | TGTGCCAGCAGCTTACAGGGAGTCCAAGAGACCCAGTACTTC
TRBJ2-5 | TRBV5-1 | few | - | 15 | CASSYPGTIQETQYF | TGCGCCAGCAGCTACCCTGGTACTATCCAAGAGACCCAGTACTTC
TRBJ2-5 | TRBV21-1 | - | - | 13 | CASASGIRETQYF | TGTGCCAGCGCCTCGGGGATTCGAGAGACCCAGTACTTC
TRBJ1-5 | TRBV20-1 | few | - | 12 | CSASLGNQPQHF | TGCAGTGCTAGTCTGGGAAATCAGCCCCAGCATTTT
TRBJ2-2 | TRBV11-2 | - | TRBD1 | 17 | CASSLAPTGGNTGELFF | TGTGCCAGCAGCTTAGCTCCGACAGGGGGGAACACCGGGGAGCTGTTTTTT
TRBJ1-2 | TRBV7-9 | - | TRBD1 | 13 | CASRSGTGSGYTF | TGTGCCAGCCGCTCCGGGACAGGGTCTGGCTACACCTTC
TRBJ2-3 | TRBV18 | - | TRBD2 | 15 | CASSPGGRRTDTQYF | TGTGCCAGCTCACCTGGCGGGAGGAGAACAGATACGCAGTATTTT
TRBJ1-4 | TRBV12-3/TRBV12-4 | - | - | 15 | CASSSAGENNEKLFF | TGTGCCAGCAGTTCAGCCGGGGAAAATAATGAAAAACTGTTTTTT
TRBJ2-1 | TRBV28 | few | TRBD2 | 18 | CASSSSPGFGTTYNEQFF | TGTGCCAGCAGTTCCTCCCCGGGATTCGGGACTACCTACAATGAGCAGTTCTTC
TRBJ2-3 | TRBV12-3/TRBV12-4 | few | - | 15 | CASSLIQGWSDTQYF | TGTGCCAGCAGTTTAATACAGGGTTGGTCAGATACGCAGTATTTT
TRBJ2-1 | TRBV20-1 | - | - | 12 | CSARYMDKGQFF | TGCAGTGCTCGATACATGGACAAAGGGCAGTTCTTC
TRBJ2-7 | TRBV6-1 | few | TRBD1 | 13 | CASRGGETYEQYF | TGTGCCAGCAGAGGGGGCGAGACCTACGAGCAGTACTTC
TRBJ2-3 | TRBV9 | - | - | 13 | CASSDGMRDTQYF | TGTGCCAGCAGCGATGGGATGCGCGATACGCAGTATTTT
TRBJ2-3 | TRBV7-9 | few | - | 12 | CASRLGTDTQYF | TGTGCCAGCAGACTAGGCACAGATACGCAGTATTTT
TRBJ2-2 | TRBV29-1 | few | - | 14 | CSVGRGMDTGELFF | TGCAGCGTTGGCAGGGGTATGGACACCGGGGAGCTGTTTTTT
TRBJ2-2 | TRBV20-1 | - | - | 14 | CSAQKNRATGELFF | TGCAGTGCCCAAAAGAACAGGGCTACCGGGGAGCTGTTTTTT
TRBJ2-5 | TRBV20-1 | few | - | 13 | CSARVPGTETQYF | TGCAGTGCTAGAGTTCCGGGGACAGAGACCCAGTACTTC
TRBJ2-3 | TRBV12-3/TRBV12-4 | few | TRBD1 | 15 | CASSLGGQVTDTQYF | TGTGCCAGCAGTTTAGGGGGACAGGTCACAGATACGCAGTATTTT
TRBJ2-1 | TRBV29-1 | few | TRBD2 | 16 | CSVEGGSGGAYNEQFF | TGCAGCGTTGAAGGTGGTAGCGGGGGGGCGTACAATGAGCAGTTCTTC
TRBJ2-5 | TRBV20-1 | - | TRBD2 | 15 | CSARVGTSGPETQYF | TGCAGTGCTAGAGTCGGGACTAGCGGGCCGGAGACCCAGTACTTC
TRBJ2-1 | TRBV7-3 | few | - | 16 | CASSLNSPGLGNEQFF | TGTGCCAGCAGCTTAAATTCGCCAGGGTTAGGCAATGAGCAGTTCTTC
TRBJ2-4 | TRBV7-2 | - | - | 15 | CASSLGRGSQNIQYF | TGTGCCAGCAGCTTGGGTAGAGGGTCACAAAACATTCAGTACTTC
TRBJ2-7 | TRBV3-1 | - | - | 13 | CASSQVRSAEQYF | TGTGCCAGCAGCCAAGTCCGATCGGCCGAGCAGTACTTC
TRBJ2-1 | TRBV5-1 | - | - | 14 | CASSYPGASNEQFF | TGCGCCAGCAGCTACCCTGGGGCCTCCAATGAGCAGTTCTTC
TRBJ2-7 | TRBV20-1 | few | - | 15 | CSASRARWGSYEQYF | TGCAGTGCTTCCCGGGCCAGGTGGGGGAGTTACGAGCAGTACTTC
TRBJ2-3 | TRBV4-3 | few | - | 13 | CASSRRATDTQYF | TGCGCCAGCAGCCGCAGGGCCACAGATACGCAGTATTTT
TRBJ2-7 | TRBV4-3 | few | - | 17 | CASSQGILRGTPYEQYF | TGCGCCAGCAGCCAAGGGATCCTACGCGGGACTCCCTACGAGCAGTACTTC
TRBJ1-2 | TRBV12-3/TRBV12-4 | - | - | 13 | CASSQQGIYGYTF | TGTGCCAGCAGTCAACAGGGAATATACGGCTACACCTTC
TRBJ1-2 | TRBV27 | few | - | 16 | CASSLTPGQKTYGYTF | TGTGCCAGCAGTTTAACCCCCGGACAGAAAACCTATGGCTACACCTTC
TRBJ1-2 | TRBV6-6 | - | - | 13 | CASSYSDNYGYTF | TGTGCCAGCAGTTACTCAGATAACTATGGCTACACCTTC
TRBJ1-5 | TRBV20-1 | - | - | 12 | CSVGSGDQPQHF | TGCAGTGTGGGTTCAGGTGATCAGCCCCAGCATTTT
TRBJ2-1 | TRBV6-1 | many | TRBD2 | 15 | CASRTGLATINEQFF | TGTGCCAGCAGGACGGGACTAGCGACAATCAATGAGCAGTTCTTC
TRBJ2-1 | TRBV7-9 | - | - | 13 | CASSSEGVSEQFF | TGTGCCAGCAGCTCCGAGGGAGTTTCAGAGCAGTTCTTC
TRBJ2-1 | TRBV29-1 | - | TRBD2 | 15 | CSVGAGLAGGNEQFF | TGCAGCGTTGGTGCGGGACTAGCGGGGGGGAATGAGCAGTTCTTC
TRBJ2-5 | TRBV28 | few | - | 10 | CASTDRPSYF | TGTGCCAGCACCGACAGGCCATCCTACTTC
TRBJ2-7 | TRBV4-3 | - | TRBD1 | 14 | CASSPGTGEAEQYF | TGCGCCAGCAGCCCGGGGACAGGGGAGGCCGAGCAGTACTTC
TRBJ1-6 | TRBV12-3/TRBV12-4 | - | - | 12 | CASSLSHSPLHF | TGTGCCAGCAGTTTATCGCACTCACCCCTCCACTTT
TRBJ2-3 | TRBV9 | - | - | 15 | CASSGTGGSTDTQYF | TGTGCCAGCAGCGGAACTGGTGGGAGCACAGATACGCAGTATTTT
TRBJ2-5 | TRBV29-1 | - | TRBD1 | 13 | CSVGDRGRETQYF | TGCAGCGTGGGGGACAGGGGGCGAGAGACCCAGTACTTC
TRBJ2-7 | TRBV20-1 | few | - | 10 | CSARADEQYF | TGCAGTGCGCGCGCGGACGAGCAGTACTTC
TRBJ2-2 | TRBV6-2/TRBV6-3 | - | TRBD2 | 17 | CASCYLTSGSTRWELFF | TGTGCCAGTTGTTATTTGACTAGCGGATCTACTAGGTGGGAGCTGTTTTTT
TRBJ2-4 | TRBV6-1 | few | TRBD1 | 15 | CASSGTGGTKNIQYF | TGTGCCAGCAGTGGGACAGGGGGCACCAAAAACATTCAGTACTTC
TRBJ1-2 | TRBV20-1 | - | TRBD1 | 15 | CSAREFRGRIYGYTF | TGCAGTGCTAGAGAATTCAGGGGGCGCATCTATGGCTACACCTTC
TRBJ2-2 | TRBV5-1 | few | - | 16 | CASSFSVRTNTGELFF | TGCGCCAGCAGCTTTTCCGTTAGAACGAACACCGGGGAGCTGTTTTTT
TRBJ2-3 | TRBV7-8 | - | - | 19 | CASSRQGRRLAGPLNTQYF | TGTGCCAGCAGCAGACAGGGGCGACGGCTAGCGGGACCCCTGAATACGCAGTATTTT
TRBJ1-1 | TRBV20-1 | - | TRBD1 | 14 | CSASRSRDRGQAFF | TGCAGTGCTTCACGCAGCCGGGACAGGGGGCAAGCTTTCTTT